This T cell receptor beta chain comes out of a study of shared clonotypes between healthy human individuals. Across the whole study: Three CD4 naive, three CD4 memory, two CD8 naive and one CD8 memory plate were used per donor.

Germline CDR1 is SGHNT and CDR2 is YYREEE (reference sequence). This CDR3 is built from 12 residues. The germline V and J ends were trimmed by 4 bases and 14 bases, with 18 bases remaining between them. Some clones are missing from TCRdb's copy, which holds only in-frame ones; the method was immunoSEQ multiplex PCR. The table has hundreds of thousands of clones, about 97% seen once. It was CD45RO-negative cells, positively selected for CCR7, that made up naive CD8 cells, with terminally differentiated effector memory CD45RA+ cells excluded. This receptor was obtained from a man younger than 45 in good health. The chain carries TRBV5-4 and TRBJ2-5; the D gene is possibly TRBD1 (5 bases). The sequencing input was naive CD8+ T cells sorted from blood. The CDR3 nucleotides are TGTGCCAGCAGCAGTGACCAGGGTTGGGATTACTTC. As protein: CASSSDQGWDYF.